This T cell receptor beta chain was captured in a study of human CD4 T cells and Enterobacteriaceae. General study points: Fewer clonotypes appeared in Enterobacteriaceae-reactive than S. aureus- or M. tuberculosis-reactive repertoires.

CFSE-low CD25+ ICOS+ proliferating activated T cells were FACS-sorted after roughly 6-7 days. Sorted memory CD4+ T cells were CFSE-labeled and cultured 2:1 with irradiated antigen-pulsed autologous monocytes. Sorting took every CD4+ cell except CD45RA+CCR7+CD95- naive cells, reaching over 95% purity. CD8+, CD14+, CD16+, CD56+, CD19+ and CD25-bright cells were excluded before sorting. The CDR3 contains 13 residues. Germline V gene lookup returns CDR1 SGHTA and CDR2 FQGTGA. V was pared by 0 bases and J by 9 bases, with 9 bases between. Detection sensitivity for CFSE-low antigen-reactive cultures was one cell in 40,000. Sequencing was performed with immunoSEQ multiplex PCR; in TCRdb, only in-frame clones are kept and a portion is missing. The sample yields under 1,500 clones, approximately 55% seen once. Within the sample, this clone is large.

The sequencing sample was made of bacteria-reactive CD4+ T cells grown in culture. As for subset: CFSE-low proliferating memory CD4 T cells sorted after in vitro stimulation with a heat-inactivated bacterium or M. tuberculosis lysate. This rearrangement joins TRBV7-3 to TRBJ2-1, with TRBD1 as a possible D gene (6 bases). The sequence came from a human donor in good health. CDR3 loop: CASSLTLQGEQFF. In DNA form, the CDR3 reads TGTGCCAGCAGCTTAACGTTACAGGGTGAGCAGTTCTTC.